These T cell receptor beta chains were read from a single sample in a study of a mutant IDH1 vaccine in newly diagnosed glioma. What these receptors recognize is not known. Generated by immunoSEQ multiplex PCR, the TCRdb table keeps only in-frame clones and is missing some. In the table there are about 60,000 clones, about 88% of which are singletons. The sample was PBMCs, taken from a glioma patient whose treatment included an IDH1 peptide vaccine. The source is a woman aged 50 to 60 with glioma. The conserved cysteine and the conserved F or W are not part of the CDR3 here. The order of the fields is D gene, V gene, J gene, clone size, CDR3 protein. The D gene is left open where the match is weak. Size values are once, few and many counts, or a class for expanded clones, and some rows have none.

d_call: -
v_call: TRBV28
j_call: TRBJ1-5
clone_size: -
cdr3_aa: AVRSNQPQH

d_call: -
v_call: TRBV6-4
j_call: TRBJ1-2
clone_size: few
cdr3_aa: ASSAGTTTNYGYT

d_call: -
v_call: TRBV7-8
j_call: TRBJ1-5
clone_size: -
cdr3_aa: ASSLKMVGVLDNQPQH

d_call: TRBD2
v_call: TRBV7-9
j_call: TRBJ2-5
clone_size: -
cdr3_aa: ASSLEHGGIQETQY

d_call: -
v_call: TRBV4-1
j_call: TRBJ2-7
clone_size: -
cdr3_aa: ASSHLPQNEQY

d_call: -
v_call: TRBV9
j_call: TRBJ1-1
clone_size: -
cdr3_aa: ASSVAVNTEAF

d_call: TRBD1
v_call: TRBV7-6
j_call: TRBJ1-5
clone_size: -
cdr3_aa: ASSLGTGNQPQH

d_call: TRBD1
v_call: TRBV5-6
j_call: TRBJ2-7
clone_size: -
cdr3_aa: ASSSEQGYYEQY

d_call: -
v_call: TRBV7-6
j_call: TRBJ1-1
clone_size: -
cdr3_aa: ASSLVSQPRGNTEAF

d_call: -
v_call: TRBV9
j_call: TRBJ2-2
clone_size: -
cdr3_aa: ASSLRATGELF

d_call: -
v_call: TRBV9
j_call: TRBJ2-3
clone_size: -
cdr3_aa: ASSVERITTDTQY

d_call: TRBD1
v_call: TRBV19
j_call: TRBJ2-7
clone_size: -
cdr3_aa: ASSMRQGLSYEQY

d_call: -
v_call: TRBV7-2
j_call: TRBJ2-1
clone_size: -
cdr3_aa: ASSFGLQHNEQF

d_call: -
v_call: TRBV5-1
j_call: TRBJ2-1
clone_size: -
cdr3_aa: ASSLEWQGPYNEQF

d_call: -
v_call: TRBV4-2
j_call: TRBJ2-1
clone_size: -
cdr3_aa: ASSKEGLSQQGEQF

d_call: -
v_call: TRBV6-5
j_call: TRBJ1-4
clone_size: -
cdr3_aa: ASSYSAWTSGEKLF

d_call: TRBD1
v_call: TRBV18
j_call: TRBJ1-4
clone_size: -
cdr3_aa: ASSPVTGDEKLF

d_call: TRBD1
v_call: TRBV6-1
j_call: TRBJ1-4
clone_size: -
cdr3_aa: ASSDLGQGHEKLF

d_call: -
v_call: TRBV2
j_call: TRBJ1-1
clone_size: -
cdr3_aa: ASGRDIKGGTEAF

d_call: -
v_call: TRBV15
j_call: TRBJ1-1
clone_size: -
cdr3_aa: ATSTDNLNTEAF

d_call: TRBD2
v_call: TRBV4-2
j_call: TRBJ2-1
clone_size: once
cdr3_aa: ASSLGTSGENEQF

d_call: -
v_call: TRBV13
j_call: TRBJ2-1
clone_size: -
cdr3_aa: ASSLGFDSYNEQF

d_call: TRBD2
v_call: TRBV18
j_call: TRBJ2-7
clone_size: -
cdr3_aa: ASSPGRGDSYEQY

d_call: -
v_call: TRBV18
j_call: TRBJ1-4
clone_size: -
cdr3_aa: ASSPTNEKLF

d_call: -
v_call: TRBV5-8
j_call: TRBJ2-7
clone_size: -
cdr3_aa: ASSFRDTSYEQY

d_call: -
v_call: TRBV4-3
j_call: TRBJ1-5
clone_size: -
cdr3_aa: ASSQDPGGNQPQH

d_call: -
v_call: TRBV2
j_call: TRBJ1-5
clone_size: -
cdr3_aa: ASGAGPQH

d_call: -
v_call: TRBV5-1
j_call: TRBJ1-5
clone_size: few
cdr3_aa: ASSPIGVGANQPQH

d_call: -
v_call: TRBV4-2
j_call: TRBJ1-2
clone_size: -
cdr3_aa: ASSQEGRRFGGYT

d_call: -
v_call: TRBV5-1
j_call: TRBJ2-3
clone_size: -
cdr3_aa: ASSLGHADTQY

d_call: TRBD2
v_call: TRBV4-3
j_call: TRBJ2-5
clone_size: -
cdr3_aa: ASSQGLAGGQETQY

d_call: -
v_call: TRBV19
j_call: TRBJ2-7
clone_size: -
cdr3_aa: ASSLARDYEQY

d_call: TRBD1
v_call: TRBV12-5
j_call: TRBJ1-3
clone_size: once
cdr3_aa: ASGSRDRGNTIY

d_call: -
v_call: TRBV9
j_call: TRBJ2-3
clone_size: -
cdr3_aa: ASSPVGSSTDTQY

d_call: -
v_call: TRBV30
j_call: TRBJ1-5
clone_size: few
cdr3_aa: AWSGTSNQPQH

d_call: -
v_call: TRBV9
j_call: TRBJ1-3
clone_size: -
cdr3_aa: ASSARRDARSGNTIY

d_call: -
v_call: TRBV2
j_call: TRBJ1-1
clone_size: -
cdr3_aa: ASNGVTGPMNTEAF

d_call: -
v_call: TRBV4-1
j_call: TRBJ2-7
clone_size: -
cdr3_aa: ASSQVATYPSEQY

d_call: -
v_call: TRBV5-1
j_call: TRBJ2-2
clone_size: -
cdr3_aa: ASSRGSGGELF

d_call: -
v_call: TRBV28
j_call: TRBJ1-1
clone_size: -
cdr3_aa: ASNPGHGIEAF

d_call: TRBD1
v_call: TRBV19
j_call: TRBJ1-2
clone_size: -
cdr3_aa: ASSINRGFGGYT

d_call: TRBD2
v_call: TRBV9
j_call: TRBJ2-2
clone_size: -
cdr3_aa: ASSVASGYTGELF